Listed here are 27 T cell receptor beta chains from one sample, sequenced in a study of T cells in Graves' hyperthyroidism and ophthalmopathy. The CDR3 regions of TCR beta were amplified from RNA transcripts. Researchers ran a first-round RT-PCR on the TCR CDR3 using the HTBI primer set. TCRdb redid the calling of the multiplex PCR reads with MiXCR, one entry per CDR3 protein. This sample carries approximately 410,000 distinct CDR3 sequences, roughly 15% of them seen once, and the ten largest clones take 5% to 6.5%. Sequencing input: blood. These TCRs come from a woman aged 18-29 years with Graves' hyperthyroidism.

The gene calls are TRBV20-1 and TRBJ2-7; 11 bases match TRBD2. The V gene's germline CDR1 is DFQATT and CDR2 SNEGSKA (reference sequence). CDR3 length: 17 residues. V gave up 0 bases and J gave up 3 bases; unmatched junction bases: 10. CDR3 amino acids: CSAREQPILAGGYEQYF. The CDR3 region has the DNA TGCAGTGCTAGAGAACAACCAATCCTAGCGGGAGGCTACGAGCAGTACTTC.

This clonotype was seen ten or more times. The chain couples TRBV4-3 to TRBJ2-7, with unresolved D. Trimming left V 0 bases short and J 2 bases short, with 11 bases between. CDR3 size: 15 residues. The germline V gene has CDR1 LGHNA and CDR2 YSLEER. CDR3 coding DNA: TGCGCCAGCAGCCAAGACCCTATGAAAGCCTACGAGCAGTACTTC. Translating gives CASSQDPMKAYEQYF.

The V gene is TRBV20-1, the J gene TRBJ2-5; no clear D. Germline V gene lookup returns CDR1 DFQATT and CDR2 SNEGSKA (reference sequence). Trimming stripped 5 bases from V and 1 base from J, with 5 bases between. This CDR3 has 11 residues. CDR3 region: CSALVQETQYF. CDR3 nucleotides: TGCAGTGCTTTGGTCCAAGAGACCCAGTACTTC.

The genes are TRBV20-1 and TRBJ1-1; TRBD1 is a possible D gene (5 bases). V gave up 0 bases and J gave up 2 bases, with 19 bases separating them. The CDR3 has 17 amino acids. Germline values: CDR1 DFQATT, CDR2 SNEGSKA (reference sequence). DNA for the CDR3: TGCAGTGCTAGAGATTCGGGCAGGGTTACCCTCAACACTGAAGCTTTCTTT. Protein sequence: CSARDSGRVTLNTEAFF.

There are many counts of this clonotype. The chain employs TRBV29-1 and TRBJ2-3; TRBD2 matches at 8 bases. In germline, CDR1 is SQVTM, CDR2 ANQGSEA. This CDR3 contains 17 residues. Trimming at V came to 3 bases and at J to 6 bases, leaving 17 bases not matched to a gene. CDR3 in amino acids: CSVDPGIDEREPDTQYF. CDR3 sequence (DNA): TGCAGCGTTGATCCCGGAATTGATGAGCGGGAGCCCGATACGCAGTATTTT.

This clonotype was detected ten times or more. The chain couples TRBV28 to TRBJ2-7; 8 bases align to TRBD1. CDR3 length: 17 amino acids. CDR1 MDHEN and CDR2 SYDVKM come from the germline V gene. The ends lost 3 bases at V and 3 bases at J; junction bases unmatched: 13. CDR3 region: CASSFRVRQGIYYEQYF. The CDR3 DNA sequence: TGTGCCAGCAGTTTCCGGGTTCGACAGGGGATATACTACGAGCAGTACTTC.

This clonotype was seen repeatedly, ten times or more. The V and J genes are TRBV15 and TRBJ1-2; TRBD1 is a possible D gene (5 bases). Trimming left V 1 base short and J 8 bases short, with 11 bases between. The CDR3 is 13 amino acids. Germline CDR1 and CDR2: LNHNV and YYDKDF (reference sequence). CDR3 in amino acids: CATSRAGGGGYTF. The CDR3 coding sequence is TGTGCCACCAGCAGAGCCGGGGGTGGCGGCTACACCTTC.

This clonotype was counted many times. The chain employs TRBV12-3 or TRBV12-4 and TRBJ1-1; 7 nucleotides agree with TRBD1. The CDR3 spans 12 residues. The trim removed 1 base at V and 11 bases at J, leaving 4 bases unmatched. CDR3 nucleotide sequence: TGTGCCAGCAGTTTAGGCCCAGGGGGGGCTTTCTTT. Protein: CASSLGPGGAFF.

This clonotype showed up many times. This sequence joins TRBV6-2 or TRBV6-3 and TRBJ2-7; no clear D gene. Germline CDR1 reads MNHEY; CDR2 reads SVGEGT. Trimming removed 5 bases from V and 3 bases from J, with 11 bases in between. This CDR3 is built from 13 residues. The chain's CDR3 is CASSLGRYYEQYF. CDR3 sequence (DNA): TGTGCCAGCAGTCTCGGACGGTACTACGAGCAGTACTTC.

Turning to this clonotype: This may be a read error: a much more frequent sequence differs by one nucleotide. Lacking the conserved final phenylalanine or tryptophan, this CDR3 likely reflects a read error. The V call is TRBV10-3, the J call TRBJ1-1, with D uncertain. The CDR3 covers 14 residues. The germline V and J ends were trimmed by 10 bases and 0 bases, with 15 bases remaining between them. Germline lookup yields CDR1 ENHRY and CDR2 SYGVKD. The DNA of the CDR3 is TGTGCCAGCACCAAGGGAGTCCTGAACACTGAAGCTTTCTCT. Its protein product is CASTKGVLNTEAFS.

This clonotype was found a few times. The chain joins TRBV12-3 or TRBV12-4 to TRBJ1-4, with D uncertain. The CDR3 length is 12 residues. Deletions cut 2 bases from V and 13 bases from J, with 11 bases between. The CDR3 DNA reads TGTGCCAGCAGTTTAATGGGGTTAGGACTGTTTTTT. Amino acids: CASSLMGLGLFF.

V usage is TRBV2 and J usage is TRBJ2-1, with D hard to call. V lost 8 bases to trimming and J lost 0 bases, with 11 bases between them. The CDR3 totals 14 residues. CDR1 is SNHLY, CDR2 FYNNEI, per germline. In DNA, the CDR3 is TGTGCCAGCGGAGCCTTGAGCTCCTACAATGAGCAGTTCTTC. Translating it yields CASGALSSYNEQFF.

The V and J genes are TRBV20-1 and TRBJ2-2; TRBD2 might be the D (6 bases). Trimming took off 1 base at V and 4 bases at J, with 13 bases between the two ends. The CDR3 runs 15 residues. Germline assignment: CDR1 DFQATT and CDR2 SNEGSKA (reference sequence). CDR3 amino acids: CSARVGGSSTGELFF. CDR3 DNA sequence: TGCAGTGCTAGAGTCGGGGGATCAAGCACCGGGGAGCTGTTTTTT.

The chain is built from TRBV7-6 and TRBJ2-7; D tentatively reads TRBD1 or TRBD2 (5 bases each). The ends were cut back, 4 bases at V and 3 bases at J, with 13 bases in the middle. The CDR3 loop spans 14 amino acids. Per germline, CDR1 SGHVS and CDR2 FNYEAQ. The CDR3 here is CASSSREADYEQYF. For the CDR3, the DNA is TGTGCCAGCAGCTCCAGGGAAGCGGACTACGAGCAGTACTTC.

This clonotype was detected a few times. The chain carries TRBV19 and TRBJ1-5; unclear D gene. This CDR3 has 16 amino acids. From germline, CDR1 is LNHDA and CDR2 SQIVND (reference sequence). V dropped 5 bases and J dropped 1 base, with 15 bases sitting between them. DNA of the CDR3: TGTGCCAGTAGTTCTTATGGGCTAGGCAGCAATCAGCCCCAGCATTTT. Translation: CASSSYGLGSNQPQHF.

This clonotype was seen a handful of times. The chain links TRBV6-1 to TRBJ2-1; TRBD2 aligns across 13 bases. CDR1 and CDR2 from the germline V gene are MNHNS and SASEGT. This CDR3 comprises 14 residues. J was trimmed by 9 bases and V by 8 bases; bases with no gene match: 7. CDR3 DNA sequence: TGTGCCAGCGCAACCGGGACTAGCGGGATTGAGCAGTTCTTC. Translation: CASATGTSGIEQFF.

This chain joins TRBV7-2 and TRBJ1-1; D gene unclear. The CDR3 has 15 residues. Germline lookup yields CDR1 SGHTA and CDR2 FQGNSA. V lost 2 bases, J lost 0 bases, and 10 bases lay in between. The CDR3 reads CASSLPSTLNTEAFF. CDR3 coding DNA: TGTGCCAGCAGCTTACCGAGCACGCTGAACACTGAAGCTTTCTTT. The full variable domain, completed using reference TRBV7-2 and TRBJ1-1, is GAGVSQSPSNKVTEKGKDVELRCDPISGHTALYWYRQSLGQGLEFLIYFQGNSAPDKSGLPSDRFSAERTGGSVSTLTIQRTQQEDSAVYLCASSLPSTLNTEAFFGQGTRLTVV.

This clonotype was observed a few times. This chain uses TRBV19 with TRBJ2-1, with 7 bases matching TRBD2. The CDR3 contains 16 residues. Germline CDR1 LNHDA, CDR2 SQIVND (reference sequence). J was trimmed by 3 bases and V by 6 bases; bases with no gene match: 11. The CDR3 bases are TGTGCCAGTAGGGGGGGGAGCGGGCGGGTCTACAATGAGCAGTTCTTC. Amino acid sequence: CASRGGSGRVYNEQFF. The complete variable domain, with remaining parts taken from reference TRBV19 and TRBJ2-1, reads DGGITQSPKYLFRKEGQNVTLSCEQNLNHDAMYWYRQDPGQGLRLIYYSQIVNDFQKGDIAEGYSVSREKKESFPLTVTSAQKNPTAFYLCASRGGSGRVYNEQFFGPGTRLTVL.

This clonotype was picked up a small number of times. CDR3 DNA sequence: TGTGCCAGCTCACCGGTTCTGCGGGAGGGCCGGGTTGAGACCCAGTACTTC. Encoded protein: CASSPVLREGRVETQYF. The chain couples TRBV18 to TRBJ2-5; 9 bases are a match to TRBD2. Trimming took 3 bases from V and 5 from J; bases not matched to a gene: 13. The CDR3 is made up of 17 amino acids. Germline loops: CDR1 KGHSH, CDR2 LQKENI.

The chain joins TRBV4-1 to TRBJ2-5; 8 nucleotides align to TRBD2. CDR3 length: 17 residues. V was clipped by 0 bases and J by 2 bases; unmatched bases: 8. The V gene's germline CDR1 is MGHRA and CDR2 YSYEKL. The CDR3 is CASSQDPLAGFQETQYF. The CDR3 nucleotides read TGCGCCAGCAGCCAAGATCCGCTAGCGGGCTTTCAAGAGACCCAGTACTTC.

This clonotype was picked up a small number of times. The rearrangement joins TRBV27 to TRBJ2-2; 9 bases match TRBD2. The CDR3 has 17 amino acids. Germline V lookup: CDR1 MNHEY, CDR2 SMNVEV (reference sequence). V trimming: 0 bases; J trimming: 7 bases; junction bases outside the gene matches: 9. The CDR3 region is CASSLSLTSGLRGELFF. The CDR3 bases are TGTGCCAGCAGTTTATCGTTAACTAGCGGGCTCCGCGGGGAGCTGTTTTTT.

This clonotype was counted at least ten times. This chain uses TRBV29-1 with TRBJ2-1; 8 nucleotides line up with TRBD2. V dropped 3 bases and J dropped 7; count of bases not matched to a gene: 11. The CDR3 has 15 residues. Germline CDR1 SQVTM, CDR2 ANQGSEA. The chain's CDR3 is CSVEDGRATENEQFF. CDR3 bases: TGCAGCGTTGAGGACGGGAGGGCCACTGAGAATGAGCAGTTCTTC.

The sample holds a few counts of this clonotype. The chain carries TRBV11-3 and TRBJ2-1, with TRBD1 identical over 11 bases. The J segment lost 7 bases and the V segment lost 5 bases, leaving 7 bases of the junction unmatched. Germline loops: CDR1 SGHNT, CDR2 YENEEA. The CDR3 is 15 amino acids. CDR3 in amino acids: CASSLGQGVRNEQFF. The CDR3 DNA reads as TGTGCCAGCAGCCTGGGACAGGGGGTCAGAAATGAGCAGTTCTTC.

This clonotype has a count of ten or more. V is TRBV30 and J is TRBJ2-1; D remains ambiguous. The CDR3 is 11 amino acids. Germline CDR1 and CDR2: GTSNPN and SVGIG (reference sequence). Trimming shortened V by 4 bases and J by 5 bases, and 6 bases separated the two germline ends. CDR3 DNA: TGTGCCTGGACAGGTGACAATGAGCAGTTCTTC. It specifies CAWTGDNEQFF.

The rearrangement uses TRBV30 and TRBJ2-4; 8 nucleotides match TRBD1. CDR3 length: 15 amino acids. Germline V gene sequence: CDR1 GTSNPN, CDR2 SVGIG (reference sequence). The J segment lost 0 bases and the V segment lost 4 bases, leaving 5 bases of the junction unmatched. CDR3 bases: TGTGCCTGGAACCCAACAGGGGGAGCCAAAAACATTCAGTACTTC. It translates to CAWNPTGGAKNIQYF.

There are a few counts of this clonotype. This chain joins TRBV20-1 and TRBJ1-2, with 10 bases lining up with TRBD1. V was clipped by 5 bases and J by 8 bases; unmatched bases: 8. The CDR3 sequence is 13 residues long. CDR1 DFQATT and CDR2 SNEGSKA come from the germline V gene (reference sequence). The CDR3 reads CSAAGTGERGYTF. CDR3 coding DNA: TGCAGTGCTGCCGGGACAGGGGAGAGGGGCTACACCTTC.

This clonotype was observed at least ten times. The chain employs TRBV11-1 and TRBJ1-1; a weak D match, TRBD1 (6 bases). Trimming stripped 5 bases from V and 7 bases from J, with 14 bases between. The CDR3 runs to 13 residues. CDR1 and CDR2 from the germline V gene are SGHAT and FQDESV (reference sequence). CDR3 DNA: TGTGCCAGCAGCCATCGGACAGACGATGAAGCTTTCTTT. This codes for CASSHRTDDEAFF.